The 20 T cell receptor beta chains below come from one sample, sequenced in a study of blood T cell repertoires in COVID-19. The method was immunoSEQ multiplex PCR; TCRdb's version includes in-frame clones alone and lacks a portion of them. The table records 200,000 to 250,000 clones, roughly 84% of them present only once. Sequences were obtained from peripheral blood. These receptors were taken from a woman aged 40 to 50 who had recovered from COVID-19.

This clone was found once. This chain uses TRBV5-6 with TRBJ1-1; maybe TRBD1 (6 bases). The CDR3 totals 14 residues. Germline CDR1 reads SGHDT; CDR2 reads YYEEEE. V gave up 4 bases and J gave up 0 bases, with 10 bases separating them. CDR3 DNA sequence: TGTGCCAGCAGCCGCGGACAGTTGAACACTGAAGCTTTCTTT. It specifies CASSRGQLNTEAFF.

The chain joins TRBV5-4 to TRBJ1-2; D not certain. The CDR3 is 14 amino acids. Germline V gene data show CDR1 as SGHNT and CDR2 as YYREEE (reference sequence). Trimming removed 3 bases at V and 4 bases at J, with 13 bases between. The CDR3 region is CASSSQQAGYGYTF. DNA of the CDR3: TGTGCCAGCAGCTCCCAGCAGGCCGGCTATGGCTACACCTTC.

The V and J genes are TRBV10-3 and TRBJ1-2; no firm D call. The CDR3 spans 14 residues. Trimming stripped 4 bases from V and 6 bases from J, with 15 bases between. Germline V lookup: CDR1 ENHRY, CDR2 SYGVKD. CDR3 amino acids: CAISVQLSYNGYTF. The CDR3 nucleotides are TGTGCCATCAGTGTACAACTATCTTATAATGGCTACACCTTC.

The rearrangement uses TRBV5-5 and TRBJ2-7; 7 bases are a match to TRBD1. The CDR3 covers 13 residues. The germline V gene encodes CDR1 SGHKS and CDR2 YYEKEE (reference sequence). V lost 2 bases and J lost 9; bases outside the gene matches: 8. The CDR3 protein is CASSFGTVDGQYF. The CDR3 DNA reads TGTGCCAGCAGCTTTGGGACAGTGGACGGGCAGTACTTC.

The rearrangement uses TRBV4-2 and TRBJ2-1; D may be TRBD1 (6 bases). The germline V gene has CDR1 LGHNA and CDR2 YNFKEQ. The ends were cut back, 0 bases at V and 4 bases at J, with 7 bases in the middle. The length of the CDR3 is 14 residues. This CDR3 reads CASSQDQGYNEQFF. CDR3 sequence (DNA): TGTGCCAGCAGCCAAGATCAGGGGTACAATGAGCAGTTCTTC.

The V call is TRBV13, the J call TRBJ2-1; the D is unclear. V was trimmed by 4 bases and J by 5 bases, leaving 21 bases between them. This CDR3 comprises 17 residues. Per the germline V gene, CDR1 is PRHDT and CDR2 is FYEKMQ (reference sequence). The CDR3 nucleotides are TGTGCCAGCAGCTCAAAATCATGGGCCTTACTGGACAATGAGCAGTTCTTC. This gives the protein CASSSKSWALLDNEQFF.

The chain recombines TRBV3-1 (or the pseudogene TRBV3-2) with TRBJ1-6; 8 bases fit TRBD1. CDR1 and CDR2 (germline): LGHDT, YNNKEL (reference sequence). CDR3 length equals 13 residues. V dropped 5 bases and J dropped 10; count of bases not matched to a gene: 4. Here the CDR3 DNA reads TGTGCCAGCAGCGGACAGGGCAACTCACCCCTCCACTTT. Translation: CASSGQGNSPLHF.

The chain has TRBV7-2 and TRBJ2-4; D might be TRBD1 (5 bases). Per germline, CDR1 SGHTA and CDR2 FQGNSA. Trimming took off 1 base at V and 5 bases at J, with 12 bases between the two ends. The CDR3 has 15 amino acids. CDR3 protein: CASSLVSGPENIQYF. CDR3 in DNA: TGTGCCAGCAGCTTAGTTTCAGGGCCCGAAAACATTCAGTACTTC. The full variable domain, completed using reference TRBV7-2 and TRBJ2-4, is GAGVSQSPSNKVTEKGKDVELRCDPISGHTALYWYRQSLGQGLEFLIYFQGNSAPDKSGLPSDRFSAERTGGSVSTLTIQRTQQEDSAVYLCASSLVSGPENIQYFGAGTRLSVL.

The chain combines TRBV19 with TRBJ2-3, with D perhaps TRBD1 (7 bases). The CDR3 covers 15 residues. V lost 8 bases, J lost 3 bases, and 18 bases lay in between. Germline values: CDR1 LNHDA, CDR2 SQIVND (reference sequence). The CDR3 DNA reads TGTGCCAGTCGGGGGAGGAGGGGGCTGACAGATACGCAGTATTTT. Translating it yields CASRGRRGLTDTQYF.

The J gene is TRBJ1-1, the V gene TRBV13; D not resolved. V was pared by 5 bases and J by 1 base, with 20 bases between. Germline CDR1 reads PRHDT; CDR2 reads FYEKMQ (reference sequence). The CDR3 runs to 17 residues. The CDR3, as DNA: TGTGCCAGCAGCCAATACGGGTCTTACCGCCGGAACACTGAAGCTTTCTTT. This translates into CASSQYGSYRRNTEAFF.

V gene TRBV9 combines with J gene TRBJ2-3; D uncertain. Germline-derived CDR1 and CDR2 are SGDLS and YYNGEE. This CDR3 region has 13 residues. V was cut by 5 bases and J by 6 bases, with 13 bases left in between. CDR3 amino acids: CASSPQVSDTQYF. The CDR3 bases are TGTGCCAGCAGTCCCCAGGTCAGTGATACGCAGTATTTT.

The chain combines TRBV27 with TRBJ2-7, with 10 bases aligning to TRBD1. Per the germline V gene, CDR1 is MNHEY and CDR2 is SMNVEV (reference sequence). V was clipped by 7 bases and J by 3 bases; unmatched bases: 9. There are 15 residues in the CDR3. CDR3 coding DNA: TGTGCCAGCAAAGCACTTGGGACAGGGGACTACGAGCAGTACTTC. This encodes CASKALGTGDYEQYF.

Concerning this clone: This same CDR3 is encoded by further DNA sequences in the sample. The chain joins TRBV19 to TRBJ1-1; 8 bases align to TRBD1. Germline CDR1 and CDR2: LNHDA and SQIVND (reference sequence). The J segment lost 1 base and the V segment lost 6 bases, leaving 4 bases of the junction unmatched. This CDR3 has 14 amino acids. The CDR3 loop is CASRLQGGNTEAFF. In DNA, the CDR3 is TGTGCCAGTAGACTACAGGGGGGGAACACTGAAGCTTTCTTT.

The chain recombines TRBV4-3 with TRBJ1-6, with D tentatively TRBD1 (6 bases). The V gene's germline CDR1 is LGHNA and CDR2 YSLEER. This CDR3 has 16 residues. V lost 4 bases and J 3 bases, leaving 13 bases between the germline ends. The CDR3 here is CASSRTKGVYNSPLHF. CDR3 bases: TGCGCCAGCAGCCGAACGAAGGGGGTCTATAATTCACCCCTCCACTTT.

This sequence joins TRBV11-3 and TRBJ1-1; no clear D gene. This CDR3 spans 13 amino acids. The V end was cut by 3 bases, the J end by 4 bases, with 9 bases between. Germline-derived CDR1 and CDR2 are SGHNT and YENEEA. Here the CDR3 DNA reads TGTGCCAGCAGCTTTGGGCTTCGCACTGAAGCTTTCTTT. This sequence encodes CASSFGLRTEAFF.

V is TRBV18 and J is TRBJ2-2; no definite D call. The germline V and J ends were trimmed by 3 bases and 0 bases, with 14 bases remaining between them. This CDR3 comprises 17 residues. In germline, CDR1 is KGHSH, CDR2 LQKENI. For the CDR3, the DNA is TGTGCCAGCTCACCTAAAGACACACTCGCGAACACCGGGGAGCTGTTTTTT. It is translated as CASSPKDTLANTGELFF.

V usage is TRBV7-2 and J usage is TRBJ1-6, with 7 bases identical to TRBD1. The CDR3 consists of 15 residues. In germline, CDR1 is SGHTA, CDR2 FQGNSA. The V and J ends lost 5 bases and 9 bases, in that order; junction bases with no gene match: 10. The CDR3 DNA is TGTGCCAGCAGCATTAAACAGGGGACCGGTTCACCCCTCCACTTT. It encodes CASSIKQGTGSPLHF.

The chain joins TRBV12-3 or TRBV12-4 to TRBJ2-2; D is uncertain. The CDR3 sequence is 13 residues long. Trimming removed 4 bases at V and 3 bases at J, with 6 bases between. The CDR3 region is CASSSTYTGELFF. Here the CDR3 DNA reads TGTGCCAGCAGTTCGACATACACCGGGGAGCTGTTTTTT.

This clone was detected ten times or more. The rearrangement joins TRBV4-1 to TRBJ2-7, with TRBD1 matching 7 bases. The CDR3 extends over 15 amino acids. In germline, CDR1 is MGHRA, CDR2 YSYEKL. The V and J ends lost 3 bases and 4 bases, in that order; junction bases with no gene match: 9. CDR3 sequence (DNA): TGCGCCAGCAGCCACCCCGGGGACAGCTTTTACGAGCAGTACTTC. Protein: CASSHPGDSFYEQYF.

This clone has at least ten counts. The V and J genes are TRBV19 and TRBJ1-5; D remains ambiguous. The CDR3 is 16 residues long. V lost 4 bases, J lost 3 bases, and 16 bases lay in between. Germline V gene lookup returns CDR1 LNHDA and CDR2 SQIVND (reference sequence). The CDR3 loop is CASSTPPGSFNQPQHF. CDR3 nucleotide sequence: TGTGCCAGTAGTACACCGCCGGGAAGCTTCAATCAGCCCCAGCATTTT.